This T cell receptor (beta chain) stems from a study of response to subunit inactivated influenza vaccine (dated by TCRdb to the late 2010s). Background on the whole study: The study used deep quantitative T cell receptor repertoire profiling to track responses to a trivalent subunit inactivated influenza vaccine.

The receptor library was made with RT-PCR. Sequenced on an Illumina HiSeq 2500. TCRdb applied fastp at Q25 and MiXCR to the public reads, then kept only in-frame beta chains. Entries are consolidated by CDR3 protein sequence, retaining the most common genes and DNA. Within this sample are around 570,000 distinct CDR3 sequences, with around 8% of them counted one time only. The top ten clonotypes cover about an eighth of the sample. General findings and caveats noted by the study authors: According to the authors, only a limited number of new T cells may be recruited by each seasonal influenza vaccination.

According to the germline V gene, CDR1 reads ENHRY and CDR2 reads SYGVKD. Reading from cysteine to phenylalanine, the CDR3 counts 13 amino acids. Only CDR3 DNA remains: 39 bases, in frame from the first base. V is cut by 8 bases and J by 3 bases, and the space between the germline ends is 10 bases. There are a few counts of this clonotype. It has no known antigen specificity. Base quality data are lacking; no much larger clone is found one base away. The clonotype comes from a man aged 50 to 75 who received an inactivated influenza vaccine. Donor details come from another sample of the same person, matched by shared clones. The input for sequencing was PBMCs from blood, taken less than 30 months after vaccination. The receptor chain draws on TRBV10-3 and TRBJ1-4; too little of a D gene remains to name it. The DNA sequence is TGTGCCATCTCGAAGGCTGCTAATGAAAAACTGTTTTTT. Protein translation: CAISKAANEKLFF.